This TCR beta chain originates from a study of blood T cell repertoires in COVID-19. On the study more broadly: In each case, the material was cDNA or gDNA derived from T cells, B-cell-depleted T cells, or PBMCs.

The germline V gene encodes CDR1 SNHLY and CDR2 FYNNEI. The CDR3 is 13 amino acids. The V segment lost 6 bases and the J segment 5 bases; nucleotides outside the gene matches: 1. Seattle participants joined during active infection and were tracked over time. The table came from immunoSEQ multiplex PCR; TCRdb's copy has only in-frame clones and leaves some out. The sample consists of 200,000 to 250,000 clones, roughly 80% of them appearing once. Source material: peripheral blood. V and J are TRBV2 and TRBJ2-1, with 10 bases fitting TRBD1. The clonotype originates from a woman at least 80 years old with COVID-19, enrolled during active disease. The CDR3 region is CASRGTGDNEQFF. The CDR3 DNA reads TGTGCCAGCAGAGGGACAGGGGACAATGAGCAGTTCTTC.